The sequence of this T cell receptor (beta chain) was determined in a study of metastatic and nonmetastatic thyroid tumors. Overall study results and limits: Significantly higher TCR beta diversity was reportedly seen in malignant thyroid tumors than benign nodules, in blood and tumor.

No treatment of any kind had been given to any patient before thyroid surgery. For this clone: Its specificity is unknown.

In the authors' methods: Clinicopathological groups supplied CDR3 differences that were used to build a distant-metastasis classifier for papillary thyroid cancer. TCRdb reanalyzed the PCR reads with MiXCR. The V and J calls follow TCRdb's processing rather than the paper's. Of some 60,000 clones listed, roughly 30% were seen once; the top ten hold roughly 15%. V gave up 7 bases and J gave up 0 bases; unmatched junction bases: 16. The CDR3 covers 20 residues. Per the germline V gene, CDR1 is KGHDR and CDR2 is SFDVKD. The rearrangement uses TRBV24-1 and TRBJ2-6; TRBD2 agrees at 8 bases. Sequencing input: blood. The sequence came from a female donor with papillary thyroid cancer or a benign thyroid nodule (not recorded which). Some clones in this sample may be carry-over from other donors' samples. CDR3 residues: CATRKQNSAGASSGANVLTF. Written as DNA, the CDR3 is TGTGCCACCAGAAAACAGAACTCAGCGGGAGCGAGCTCTGGGGCCAACGTCCTGACTTTC.